This T cell receptor beta chain was found in a study of technical replicates of blood from a few donors. The V gene's germline CDR1 is SGHNT and CDR2 YYREEE (reference sequence). This CDR3 comprises 15 residues. V was pared by 3 bases and J by 5 bases, with 8 bases of the junction left unmatched. Profiled with immunoSEQ multiplex PCR; TCRdb holds only in-frame clones, not every one. The data hold 65,000 to 85,000 clones, with 85% to 95% observed a single time. The gene calls are TRBV5-4 and TRBJ2-1; TRBD1 aligns across 7 bases. The receptor was derived from a human donor in good health. The sample comprised T cells isolated from PBMCs. CDR3 amino acids: CASSSWTGANNEQFF. CDR3 DNA: TGTGCCAGCAGCTCTTGGACAGGAGCCAACAATGAGCAGTTCTTC.